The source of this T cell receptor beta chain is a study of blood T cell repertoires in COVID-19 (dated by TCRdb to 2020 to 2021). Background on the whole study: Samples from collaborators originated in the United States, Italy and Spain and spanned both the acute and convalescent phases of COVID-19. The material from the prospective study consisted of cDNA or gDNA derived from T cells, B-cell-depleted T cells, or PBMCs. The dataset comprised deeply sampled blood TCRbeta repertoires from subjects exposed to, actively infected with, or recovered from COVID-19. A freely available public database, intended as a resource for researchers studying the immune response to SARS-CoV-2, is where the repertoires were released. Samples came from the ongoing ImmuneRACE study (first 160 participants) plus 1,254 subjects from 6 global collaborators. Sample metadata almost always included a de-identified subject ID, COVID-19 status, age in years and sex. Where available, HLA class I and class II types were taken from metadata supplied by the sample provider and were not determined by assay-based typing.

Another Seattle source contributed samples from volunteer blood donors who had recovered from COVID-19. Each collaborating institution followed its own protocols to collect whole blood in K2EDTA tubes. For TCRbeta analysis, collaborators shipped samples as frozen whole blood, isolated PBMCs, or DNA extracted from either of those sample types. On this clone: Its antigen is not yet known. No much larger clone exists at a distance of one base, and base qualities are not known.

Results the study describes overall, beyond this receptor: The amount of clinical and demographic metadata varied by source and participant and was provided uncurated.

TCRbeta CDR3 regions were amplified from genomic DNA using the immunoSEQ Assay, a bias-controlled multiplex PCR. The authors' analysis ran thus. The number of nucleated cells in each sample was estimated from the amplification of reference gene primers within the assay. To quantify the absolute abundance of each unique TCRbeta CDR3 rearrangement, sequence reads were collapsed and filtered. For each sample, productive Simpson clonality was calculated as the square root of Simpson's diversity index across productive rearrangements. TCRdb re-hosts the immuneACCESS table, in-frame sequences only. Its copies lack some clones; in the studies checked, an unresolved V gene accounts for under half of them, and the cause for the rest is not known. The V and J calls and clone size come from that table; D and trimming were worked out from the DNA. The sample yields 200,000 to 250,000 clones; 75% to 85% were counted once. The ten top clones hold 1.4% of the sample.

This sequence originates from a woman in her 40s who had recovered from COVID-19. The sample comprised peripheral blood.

The DNA sequence is TGTGCCAGCAGCATAGAAGGGGGTGATAACACTGAAGCTTTCTTT. It encodes CASSIEGGDNTEAFF. The chain is assembled from TRBV7-2 and TRBJ1-1, with TRBD1 as a weak D call on 6 bases. According to the germline V gene, CDR1 reads SGHTA and CDR2 reads FQGNSA. CDR3 length: 15 amino acids, cysteine to phenylalanine. The read is trimmed to its CDR3 DNA, 45 bases read in frame from base 1. At the junction V is shortened by 5 bases and J by 2 bases, with 15 bases in between.